This TCR beta chain was sequenced in a study of CD8+CD57+ T cells in acquired aplastic anemia. Across the study: Sorted cells (CD4+ and CD8+) yielded DNA amounts that averaged around 3.1 ug. Healthy donor CD4+ cell samples had a mean of approximately 11 million reads.

The ends lost 3 bases at V and 4 bases at J; junction bases unmatched: 14. The CDR3 runs 17 residues. At least ten counts were recorded for this clonotype. Its antigen is still unknown. Genomic DNA provided the template from which TCR beta VDJ and CDR3 profiles were obtained. TCRdb used MiXCR to reprocess the reads, holding one entry per CDR3 protein. The table lists 400,000 to 500,000 distinct CDR3 sequences, under 80% of them singletons. Study-wide points: Patients showed no significant difference from controls in CD8+ Simpson's diversity.

The chain carries TRBV12-3 or TRBV12-4 and TRBJ1-1; 7 bases are shared with TRBD1. Input material: sorted CD4+, CD8+, or CD8+CD57+ T cells (not recorded which) from PBMCs. The TCR was taken from a human donor in good health, serving as a control. The CDR3 bases are TGTGCCAGCAGTTTTTACGGTGGCAGGGGGTCTGGCACTGAAGCTTTCTTT. Translating gives CASSFYGGRGSGTEAFF.